The present entry profiles one T cell receptor beta chain with its context. There are 16 residues in the CDR3. Germline CDR1 reads SNHLY; CDR2 reads FYNNEI. The ends were cut back, 4 bases at V and 8 bases at J, with 23 bases in the middle. This sample is drawn from a study of blood T cell repertoires in COVID-19. Overall study context: Acute and convalescent COVID-19 specimens originated in the United States, Italy and Spain.

Source study methods: Researchers report that nucleated cell counts were estimated from reference gene primer amplification. Profiling relied on immunoSEQ multiplex PCR, and the TCRdb table lists in-frame clones only, not all of them. V and J calls plus clone size are reproduced from that table; the DNA served to infer D and trimming. The table records approximately 230,000 clones, around 80% of them present only once. Donors were grouped by their self-reported clinical history. Recovered Cohort 3 donors showed two negative PCRs, clearance, or symptom resolution. What was sequenced was PBMCs or T cells enriched from blood (not recorded which). This TCR came from a man aged 35 to 55 who had recovered from COVID-19. The gene calls are TRBV2 and TRBJ1-2; TRBD1 might be the D (5 bases). The CDR3 reads CASSGPTRGTGRGYTF. CDR3 bases: TGTGCCAGCAGTGGCCCCACGCGAGGAACAGGCCGGGGCTACACCTTC.